This T cell receptor beta chain was retrieved from a study of blood T cell repertoires in COVID-19. Study as a whole: The origin of the acute and convalescent COVID-19 samples was the United States, Italy and Spain. The cDNA or gDNA used as material had been derived from T cells, B-cell-depleted T cells, or PBMCs.

In the original processing: Amplification with reference gene primers provided the estimates of nucleated cell counts. TCRdb's table, derived via immunoSEQ multiplex PCR, lists solely in-frame clones and lacks some. That table gives V, J and clone size, and the DNA gave D and trimming. This sample has over 200,000 clones, with about 83% found just once. J gave up 5 bases and V 0 bases, and 10 bases lay outside the gene matches. Germline CDR1 SSHAT, CDR2 FNYEAQ (reference sequence). The CDR3 contains 18 residues. The Seattle site enrolled patients during active infection and followed them longitudinally.

Input material: peripheral blood. The TCR was taken from a woman aged 25 to 39 with COVID-19, enrolled during active disease. The chain joins TRBV7-7 to TRBJ2-5; TRBD2 agrees at 12 bases. In nucleotides, the CDR3 is TGTGCCAGCAGCTTAGCTAGTTGGACTAGCGGGGCTCCGGAGACCCAGTACTTC. Translation gives CASSLASWTSGAPETQYF.